There are a few counts of the clone carrying this T cell receptor beta chain. Antigen: not known. TRB rearrangements spanning V, D and J were amplified using mixed TRB-A/B primers. TCRdb reanalysed the multiplex PCR reads using MiXCR and keeps one entry per CDR3 protein. The data show more than 8,500 distinct CDR3 sequences, just under 40% seen once. This sample stems from a study of T cell repertoires in aging, cancer and after chemotherapy. The study's findings and limits: Age-matched healthy donors had significantly more diverse, less clonal blood TCR repertoires than untreated cancer patients.

The CDR3 runs to 13 residues. Germline CDR1 and CDR2: PRHDT and FYEKMQ (reference sequence). With V trimmed by 5 bases and J by 8 bases, 8 bases remained unmatched. The template was genomic DNA from peripheral blood, not RNA. The source material was blood. The chain recombines TRBV13 with TRBJ1-2, with 7 bases fitting TRBD1. The receptor was isolated from a human donor in good health. The CDR3 is CASSEQGMEGYTF. CDR3 DNA sequence: TGTGCCAGCAGCGAACAGGGGATGGAAGGCTACACCTTC.